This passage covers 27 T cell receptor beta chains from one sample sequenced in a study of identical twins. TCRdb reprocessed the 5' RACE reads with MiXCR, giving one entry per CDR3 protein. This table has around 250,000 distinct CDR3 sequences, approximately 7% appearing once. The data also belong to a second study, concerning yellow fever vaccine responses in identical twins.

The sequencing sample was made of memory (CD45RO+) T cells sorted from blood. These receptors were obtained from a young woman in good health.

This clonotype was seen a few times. CDR3 in amino acids: CASSSAGTGDTGELFF. CDR3 sequence (DNA): TGTGCCAGCAGTTCCGCCGGGACAGGGGACACCGGGGAGCTGTTTTTT. The rearrangement links TRBV28 to TRBJ2-2; the match to TRBD1 covers 10 bases. The germline CDR1 and CDR2 sequences are MDHEN and SYDVKM. This CDR3 region has 16 residues. V trimming: 4 bases; J trimming: 3 bases; junction bases outside the gene matches: 5.

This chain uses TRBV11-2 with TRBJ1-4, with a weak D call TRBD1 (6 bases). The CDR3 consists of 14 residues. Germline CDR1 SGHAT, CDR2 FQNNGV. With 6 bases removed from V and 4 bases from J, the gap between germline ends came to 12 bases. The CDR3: CASSWTEGNEKLFF. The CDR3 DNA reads TGTGCCAGCAGTTGGACAGAGGGTAATGAAAAACTGTTTTTT. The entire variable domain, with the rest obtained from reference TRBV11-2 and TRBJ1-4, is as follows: EAGVAQSPRYKIIEKRQSVAFWCNPISGHATLYWYQQILGQGPKLLIQFQNNGVVDDSQLPKDRFSAERLKGVDSTLKIQPAKLEDSAVYLCASSWTEGNEKLFFGSGTQLSVL.

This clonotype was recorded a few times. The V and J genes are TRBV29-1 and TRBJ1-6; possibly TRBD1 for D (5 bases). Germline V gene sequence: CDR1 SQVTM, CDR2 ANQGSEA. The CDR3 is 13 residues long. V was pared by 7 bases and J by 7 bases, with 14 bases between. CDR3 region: CSARTQSNSPLHF. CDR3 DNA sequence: TGCAGCGCCCGGACACAATCAAATTCACCCCTCCACTTT.

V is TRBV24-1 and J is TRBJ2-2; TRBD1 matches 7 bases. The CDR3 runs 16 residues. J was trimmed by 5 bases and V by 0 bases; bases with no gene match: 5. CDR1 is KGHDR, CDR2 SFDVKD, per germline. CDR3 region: CATSDLEGAGTGELFF. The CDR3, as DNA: TGTGCCACCAGTGATTTGGAGGGGGCTGGGACCGGGGAGCTGTTTTTT.

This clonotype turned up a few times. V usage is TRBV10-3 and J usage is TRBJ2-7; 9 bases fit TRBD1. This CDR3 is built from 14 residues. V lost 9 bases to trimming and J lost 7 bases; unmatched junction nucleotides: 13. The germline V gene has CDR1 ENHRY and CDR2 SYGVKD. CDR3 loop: CAIGRGDRAGEQYV. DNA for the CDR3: TGTGCCATTGGAAGGGGGGACAGGGCTGGGGAGCAGTACGTC.

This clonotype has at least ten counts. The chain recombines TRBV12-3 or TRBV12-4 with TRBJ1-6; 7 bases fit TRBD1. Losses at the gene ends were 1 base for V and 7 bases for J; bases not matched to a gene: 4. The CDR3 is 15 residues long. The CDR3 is CASSLGGTENSPLHF. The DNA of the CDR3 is TGTGCCAGCAGTTTAGGTGGGACAGAGAATTCACCCCTCCACTTT.

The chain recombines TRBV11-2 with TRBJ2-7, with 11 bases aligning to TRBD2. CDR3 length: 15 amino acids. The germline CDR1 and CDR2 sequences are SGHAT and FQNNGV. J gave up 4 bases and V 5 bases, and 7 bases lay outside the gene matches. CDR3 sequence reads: CASSLPTSGKYEQYF. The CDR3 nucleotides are TGTGCCAGCAGCCTACCGACTAGCGGGAAGTACGAGCAGTACTTC. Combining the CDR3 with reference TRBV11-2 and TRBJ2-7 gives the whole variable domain EAGVAQSPRYKIIEKRQSVAFWCNPISGHATLYWYQQILGQGPKLLIQFQNNGVVDDSQLPKDRFSAERLKGVDSTLKIQPAKLEDSAVYLCASSLPTSGKYEQYFGPGTRLTVT.

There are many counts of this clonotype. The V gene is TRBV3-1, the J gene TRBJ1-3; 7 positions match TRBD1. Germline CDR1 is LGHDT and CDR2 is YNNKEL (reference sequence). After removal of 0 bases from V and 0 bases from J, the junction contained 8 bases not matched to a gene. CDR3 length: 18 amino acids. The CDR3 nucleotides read TGTGCCAGCAGCCAAGATTTCCCCGGGACAGCCTCTGGAAACACCATATATTTT. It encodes CASSQDFPGTASGNTIYF.

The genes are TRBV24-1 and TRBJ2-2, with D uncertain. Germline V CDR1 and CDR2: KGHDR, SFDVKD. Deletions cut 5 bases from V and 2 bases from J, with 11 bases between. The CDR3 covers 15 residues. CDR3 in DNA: TGTGCCACCAGTGCTTTAGCTAGTAACACCGGGGAGCTGTTTTTT. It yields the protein CATSALASNTGELFF.

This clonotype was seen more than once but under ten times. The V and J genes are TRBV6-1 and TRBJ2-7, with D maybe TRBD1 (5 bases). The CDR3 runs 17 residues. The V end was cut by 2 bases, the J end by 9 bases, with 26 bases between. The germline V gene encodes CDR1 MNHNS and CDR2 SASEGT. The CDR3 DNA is TGTGCCAGCAGTGAAATGTTCGTGAGGACACAAGATTTTTGGCAGTACTTC. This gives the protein CASSEMFVRTQDFWQYF.

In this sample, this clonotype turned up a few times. CDR3 nucleotides: TGTGCCAGCAGCTTAGCGGGGACAGACACTGAAGCTTTCTTT. It translates to CASSLAGTDTEAFF. The J gene is TRBJ1-1, the V gene TRBV7-2; 7 bases are shared with TRBD1. The CDR3 is 14 amino acids. J gave up 3 bases and V 0 bases, and 1 base lay outside the gene matches. Germline V gene data show CDR1 as SGHTA and CDR2 as FQGNSA.

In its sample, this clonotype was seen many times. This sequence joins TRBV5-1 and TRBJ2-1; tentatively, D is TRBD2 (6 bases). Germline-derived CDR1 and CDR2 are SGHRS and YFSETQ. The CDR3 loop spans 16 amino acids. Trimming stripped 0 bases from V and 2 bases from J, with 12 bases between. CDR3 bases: TGCGCCAGCAGCTTGGACGGCGGGGCAACCTACAATGAGCAGTTCTTC. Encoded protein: CASSLDGGATYNEQFF.

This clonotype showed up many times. The CDR3 DNA sequence: TGTGCCAGCAGCCTTGGGGTTACAGGGGCGGGTGAGCAGTTCTTC. Amino acid sequence: CASSLGVTGAGEQFF. The chain is built from TRBV28 and TRBJ2-1; 7 bases line up with TRBD1. Germline-derived CDR1 and CDR2 are MDHEN and SYDVKM. V dropped 6 bases and J dropped 9; count of bases not matched to a gene: 14. This CDR3 has 15 amino acids.

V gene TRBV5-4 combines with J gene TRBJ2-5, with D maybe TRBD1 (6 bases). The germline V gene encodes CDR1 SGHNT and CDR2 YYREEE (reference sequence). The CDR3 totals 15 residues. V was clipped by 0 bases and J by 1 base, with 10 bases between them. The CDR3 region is CASSLVGHRQETQYF. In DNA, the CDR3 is TGTGCCAGCAGCTTGGTGGGACACCGCCAAGAGACCCAGTACTTC.

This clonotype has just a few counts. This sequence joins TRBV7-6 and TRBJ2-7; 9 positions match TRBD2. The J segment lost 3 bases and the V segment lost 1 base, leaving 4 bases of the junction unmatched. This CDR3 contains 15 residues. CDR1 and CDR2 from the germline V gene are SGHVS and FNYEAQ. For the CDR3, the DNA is TGTGCCAGCAGCTTAGGGGGACTAGCAGACTACGAGCAGTACTTC. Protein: CASSLGGLADYEQYF.

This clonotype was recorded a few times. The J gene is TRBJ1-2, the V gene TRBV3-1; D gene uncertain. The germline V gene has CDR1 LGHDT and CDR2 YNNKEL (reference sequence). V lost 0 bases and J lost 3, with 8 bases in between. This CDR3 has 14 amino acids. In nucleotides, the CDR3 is TGTGCCAGCAGCCAAGACCCTAGGGACTATGGCTACACCTTC. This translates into CASSQDPRDYGYTF.

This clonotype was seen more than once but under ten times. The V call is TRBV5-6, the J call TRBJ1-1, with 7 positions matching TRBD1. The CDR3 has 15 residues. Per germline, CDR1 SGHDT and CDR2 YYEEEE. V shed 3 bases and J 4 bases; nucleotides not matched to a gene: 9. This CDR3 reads CASSSTGIGGTEAFF. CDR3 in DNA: TGTGCCAGCAGCTCGACAGGGATCGGGGGCACTGAAGCTTTCTTT.

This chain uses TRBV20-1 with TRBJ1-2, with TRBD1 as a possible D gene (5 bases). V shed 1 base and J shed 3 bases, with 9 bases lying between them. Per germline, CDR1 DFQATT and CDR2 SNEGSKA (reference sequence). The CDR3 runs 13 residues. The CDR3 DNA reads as TGCAGTGCTAGAGTGGAACAGGACTATGGCTACACCTTC. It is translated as CSARVEQDYGYTF.

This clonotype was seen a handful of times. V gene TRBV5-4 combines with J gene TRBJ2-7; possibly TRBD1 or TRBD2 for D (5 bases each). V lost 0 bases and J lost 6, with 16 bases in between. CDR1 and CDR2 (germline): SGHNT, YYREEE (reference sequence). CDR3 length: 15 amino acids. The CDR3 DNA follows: TGTGCCAGCAGCTTGGAAGGGAGAGGGGCCGGCGAGCAGTACTTC. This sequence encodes CASSLEGRGAGEQYF.

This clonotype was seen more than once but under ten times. The CDR3 region has the DNA TGTGCCACCAGTGACGGGGGACTAGCGGGATCTGATGAGCAGTTCTTC. Amino acids: CATSDGGLAGSDEQFF. The chain uses TRBV24-1 and TRBJ2-1, with 13 bases identical to TRBD2. This CDR3 has 16 amino acids. CDR1 is KGHDR and CDR2 is SFDVKD in the germline V gene. Trimming cost V 4 bases and J 8 bases; bases outside gene matches: 7.

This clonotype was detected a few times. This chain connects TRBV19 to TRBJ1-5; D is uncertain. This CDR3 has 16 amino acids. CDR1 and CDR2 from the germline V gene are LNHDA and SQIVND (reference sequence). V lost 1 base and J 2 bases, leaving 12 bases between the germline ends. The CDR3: CASSIGERFRNQPQHF. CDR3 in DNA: TGTGCCAGTAGTATAGGCGAGCGGTTCCGCAATCAGCCCCAGCATTTT. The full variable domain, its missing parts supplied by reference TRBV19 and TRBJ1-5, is DGGITQSPKYLFRKEGQNVTLSCEQNLNHDAMYWYRQDPGQGLRLIYYSQIVNDFQKGDIAEGYSVSREKKESFPLTVTSAQKNPTAFYLCASSIGERFRNQPQHFGDGTRLSIL.

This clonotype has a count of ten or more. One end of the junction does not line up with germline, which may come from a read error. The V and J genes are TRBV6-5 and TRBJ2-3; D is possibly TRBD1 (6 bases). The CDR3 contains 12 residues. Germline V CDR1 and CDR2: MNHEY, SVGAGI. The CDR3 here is CASGEAGTPADF. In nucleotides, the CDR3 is TGTGCCAGCGGCGAAGCCGGGACACCGGCCGATTTT.

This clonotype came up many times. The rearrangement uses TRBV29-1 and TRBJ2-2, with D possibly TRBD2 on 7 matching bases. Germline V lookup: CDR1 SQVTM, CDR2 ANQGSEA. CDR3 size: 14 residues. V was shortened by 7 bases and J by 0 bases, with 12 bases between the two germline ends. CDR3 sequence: CSAAGDTNTGELFF. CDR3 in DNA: TGCAGCGCCGCGGGGGACACGAACACCGGGGAGCTGTTTTTT.

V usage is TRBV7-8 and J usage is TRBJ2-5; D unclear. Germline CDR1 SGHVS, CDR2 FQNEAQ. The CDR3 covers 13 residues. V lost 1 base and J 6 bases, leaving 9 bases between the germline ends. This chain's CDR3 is CASSLGLEKTQYF. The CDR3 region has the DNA TGTGCCAGCAGCTTAGGTTTAGAAAAGACCCAGTACTTC.

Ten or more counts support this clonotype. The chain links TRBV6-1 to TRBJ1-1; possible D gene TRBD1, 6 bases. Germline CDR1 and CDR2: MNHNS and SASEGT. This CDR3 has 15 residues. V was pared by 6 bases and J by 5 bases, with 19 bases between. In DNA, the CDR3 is TGTGCCAGCAGAGGGACATTCAACGGGGGAACTGAAGCTTTCTTT. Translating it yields CASRGTFNGGTEAFF.

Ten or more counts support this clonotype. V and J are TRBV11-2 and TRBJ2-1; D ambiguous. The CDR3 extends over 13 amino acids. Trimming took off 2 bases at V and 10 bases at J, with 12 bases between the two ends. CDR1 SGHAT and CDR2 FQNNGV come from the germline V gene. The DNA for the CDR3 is TGTGCCAGCAGCTTAACCCTAGTCCCCGAGCAGTTCTTC. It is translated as CASSLTLVPEQFF.

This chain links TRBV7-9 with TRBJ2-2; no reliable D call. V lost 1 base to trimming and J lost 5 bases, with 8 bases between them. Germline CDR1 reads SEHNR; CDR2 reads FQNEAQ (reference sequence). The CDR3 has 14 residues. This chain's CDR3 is CASSLEWGTGELFF. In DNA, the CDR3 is TGTGCCAGCAGCTTAGAGTGGGGTACCGGGGAGCTGTTTTTT.